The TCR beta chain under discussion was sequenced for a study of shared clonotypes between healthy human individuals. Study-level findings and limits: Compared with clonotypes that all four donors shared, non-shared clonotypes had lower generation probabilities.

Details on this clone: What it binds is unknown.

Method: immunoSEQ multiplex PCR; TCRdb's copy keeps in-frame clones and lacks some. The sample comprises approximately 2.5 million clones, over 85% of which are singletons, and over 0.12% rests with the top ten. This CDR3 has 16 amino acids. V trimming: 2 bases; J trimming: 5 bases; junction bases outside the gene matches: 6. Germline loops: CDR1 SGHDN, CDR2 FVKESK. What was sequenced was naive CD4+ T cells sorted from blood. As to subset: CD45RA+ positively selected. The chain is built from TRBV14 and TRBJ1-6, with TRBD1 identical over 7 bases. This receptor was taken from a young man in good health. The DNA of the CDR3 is TGTGCCAGCAGCCAAACGACAGGGAAGGATAATTCACCCCTCCACTTT. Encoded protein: CASSQTTGKDNSPLHF.